Listed below are T cell receptor beta chains from one sample, sequenced in a study of T cells in narcolepsy. Only in-frame clones appear in the TCRdb table, and some are missing; sequencing was by immunoSEQ multiplex PCR. Of about 35,000 clones listed, roughly 86% are singletons. The specimen sequenced was memory (CD45RA-) CD4+ T cells from blood. The source of these receptors is a human donor in good health. Both conserved end residues are trimmed from each CDR3.

J gene: TRBJ2-3
V gene: TRBV4-1
CDR3 protein: ASSQAGREGTNTQY

J gene: TRBJ1-5
V gene: TRBV6-1
CDR3 protein: ASGGASDPPH

J gene: TRBJ2-5
V gene: TRBV5-1
CDR3 protein: ASGWGQSQETQY

J gene: TRBJ1-6
V gene: TRBV5-1
CDR3 protein: ASSPRTGEDSPLH

J gene: TRBJ2-5
V gene: TRBV19
CDR3 protein: ASAKGLAGQETQY

J gene: TRBJ2-1
V gene: TRBV20-1
CDR3 protein: SARLGNEQF

J gene: TRBJ2-2
V gene: TRBV2
CDR3 protein: ASSEVKGTGELF

J gene: TRBJ2-3
V gene: TRBV15
CDR3 protein: ATSRDGTSGITDTQY

J gene: TRBJ2-3
V gene: TRBV18
CDR3 protein: ASSPAQAPTDTQY

J gene: TRBJ2-7
V gene: TRBV6-5
CDR3 protein: ASLQGGIYEQY

J gene: TRBJ1-1
V gene: TRBV2
CDR3 protein: ASSDGLRKVTGEAF

J gene: TRBJ2-4
V gene: TRBV15
CDR3 protein: ATSRDRDREAKNIQY

J gene: TRBJ1-3
V gene: TRBV15
CDR3 protein: ATSRERYTIY

J gene: TRBJ2-1
V gene: TRBV5-1
CDR3 protein: ASSLDAGHSYNEQF

J gene: TRBJ1-2
V gene: TRBV29-1
CDR3 protein: SVAETVPTHGYT

J gene: TRBJ2-3
V gene: TRBV7-2
CDR3 protein: ASSLEWTSGGTDTQY